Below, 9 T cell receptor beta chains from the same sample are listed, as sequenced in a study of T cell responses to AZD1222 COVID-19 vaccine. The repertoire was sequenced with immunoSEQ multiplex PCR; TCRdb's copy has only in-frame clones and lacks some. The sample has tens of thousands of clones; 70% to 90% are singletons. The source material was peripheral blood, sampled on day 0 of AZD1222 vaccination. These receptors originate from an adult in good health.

Here the CDR3 DNA reads TGTGCCAGCAGACTGGGACAGGGGGCAGATACGCAGTATTTT. It is translated as CASRLGQGADTQYF. The chain joins TRBV28 to TRBJ2-3; TRBD1 agrees at 11 bases. Trimming at V came to 6 bases and at J to 4 bases, leaving 3 bases not matched to a gene. The germline V gene encodes CDR1 MDHEN and CDR2 SYDVKM. The CDR3 runs to 14 residues.

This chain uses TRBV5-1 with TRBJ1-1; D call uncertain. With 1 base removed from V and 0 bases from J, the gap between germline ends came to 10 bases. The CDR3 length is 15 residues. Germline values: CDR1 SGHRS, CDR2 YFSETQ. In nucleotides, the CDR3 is TGCGCCAGCAGCTTGATAGCCGGAATGAACACTGAAGCTTTCTTT. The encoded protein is CASSLIAGMNTEAFF.

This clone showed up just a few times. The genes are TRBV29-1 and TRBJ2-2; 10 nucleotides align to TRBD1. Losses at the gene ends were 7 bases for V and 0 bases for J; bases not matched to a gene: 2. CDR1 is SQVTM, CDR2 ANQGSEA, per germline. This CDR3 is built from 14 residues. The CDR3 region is CSAGTGANTGELFF. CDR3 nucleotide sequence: TGCAGCGCCGGGACAGGGGCGAACACCGGGGAGCTGTTTTTT.

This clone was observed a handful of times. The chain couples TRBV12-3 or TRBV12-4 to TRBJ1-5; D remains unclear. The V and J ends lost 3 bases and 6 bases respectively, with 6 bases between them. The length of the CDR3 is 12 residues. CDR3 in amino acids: CASSFRGQPQHF. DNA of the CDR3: TGTGCCAGCAGTTTCCGGGGTCAGCCCCAGCATTTT.

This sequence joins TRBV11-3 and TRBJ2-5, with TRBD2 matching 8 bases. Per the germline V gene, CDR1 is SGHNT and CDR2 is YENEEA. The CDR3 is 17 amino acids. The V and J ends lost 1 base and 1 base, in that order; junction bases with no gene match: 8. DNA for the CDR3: TGTGCCAGCAGCTTAGGGGTTGGGCGGGGGGCCCAAGAGACCCAGTACTTC. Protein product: CASSLGVGRGAQETQYF.

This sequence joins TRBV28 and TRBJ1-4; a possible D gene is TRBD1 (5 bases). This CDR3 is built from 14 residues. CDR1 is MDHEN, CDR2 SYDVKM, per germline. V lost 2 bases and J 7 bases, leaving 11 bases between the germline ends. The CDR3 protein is CASSLTQGGEKLFF. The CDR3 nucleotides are TGTGCCAGCAGTTTAACGCAGGGAGGTGAAAAACTGTTTTTT.

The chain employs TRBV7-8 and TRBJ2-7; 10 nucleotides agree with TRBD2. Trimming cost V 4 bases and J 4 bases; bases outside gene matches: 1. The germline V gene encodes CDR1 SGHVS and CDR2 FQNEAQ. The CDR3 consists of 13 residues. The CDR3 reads CASSSGLAYEQYF. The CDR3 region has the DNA TGTGCCAGCAGCTCGGGACTAGCGTACGAGCAGTACTTC.

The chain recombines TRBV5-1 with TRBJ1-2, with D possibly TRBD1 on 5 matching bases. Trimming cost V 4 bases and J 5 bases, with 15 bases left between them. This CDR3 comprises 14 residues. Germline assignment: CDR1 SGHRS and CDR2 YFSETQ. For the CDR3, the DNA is TGCGCCAGCAGCCAACCCGGGACGGATTATGGCTACACCTTC. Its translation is CASSQPGTDYGYTF. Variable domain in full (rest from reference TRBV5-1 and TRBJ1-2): KAGVTQTPRYLIKTRGQQVTLSCSPISGHRSVSWYQQTPGQGLQFLFEYFSETQRNKGNFPGRFSGRQFSNSRSEMNVSTLELGDSALYLCASSQPGTDYGYTFGSGTRLTVV.

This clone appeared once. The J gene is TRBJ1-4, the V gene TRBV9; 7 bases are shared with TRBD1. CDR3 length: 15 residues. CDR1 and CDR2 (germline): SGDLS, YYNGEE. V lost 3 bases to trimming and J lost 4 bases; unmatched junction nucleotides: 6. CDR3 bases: TGTGCCAGCAGCGCCCGGACAGGAATTAATGAAAAACTGTTTTTT. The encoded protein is CASSARTGINEKLFF.